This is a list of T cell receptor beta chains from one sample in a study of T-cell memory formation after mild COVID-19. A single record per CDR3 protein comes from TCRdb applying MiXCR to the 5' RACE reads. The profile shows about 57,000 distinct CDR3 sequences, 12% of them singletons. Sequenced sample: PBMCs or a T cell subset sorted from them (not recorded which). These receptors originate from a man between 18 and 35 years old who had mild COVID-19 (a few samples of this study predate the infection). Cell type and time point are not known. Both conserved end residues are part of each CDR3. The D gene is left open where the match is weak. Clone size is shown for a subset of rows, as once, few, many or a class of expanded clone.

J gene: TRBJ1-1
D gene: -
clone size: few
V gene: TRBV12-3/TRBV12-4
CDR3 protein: CASTPQVGTEAFF
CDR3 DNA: TGTGCCAGCACCCCCCAAGTCGGCACTGAAGCTTTCTTT

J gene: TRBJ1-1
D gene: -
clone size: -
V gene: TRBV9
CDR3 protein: CASSVGVETEAFF
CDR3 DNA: TGTGCCAGCAGCGTAGGGGTGGAAACTGAAGCTTTCTTT

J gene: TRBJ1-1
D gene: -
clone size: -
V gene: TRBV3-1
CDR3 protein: CASREQGRPTLAFF
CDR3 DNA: TGTGCCAGCAGAGAACAGGGACGCCCTACGCTGGCTTTCTTT

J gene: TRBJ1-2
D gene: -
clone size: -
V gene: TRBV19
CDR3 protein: CASSRVNYGYTF
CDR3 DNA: TGTGCCAGTAGTAGGGTTAACTATGGCTACACCTTC

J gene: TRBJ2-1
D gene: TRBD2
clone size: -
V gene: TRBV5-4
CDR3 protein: CASSRASGAPLFYEQFF
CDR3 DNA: TGTGCCAGCAGCCGAGCCAGCGGGGCACCCCTTTTCTATGAGCAGTTCTTC

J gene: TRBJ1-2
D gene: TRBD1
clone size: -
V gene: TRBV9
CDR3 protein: CASSAPGQGGYGYTF
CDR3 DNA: TGTGCCAGCAGCGCACCGGGACAGGGGGGGTATGGCTACACCTTC

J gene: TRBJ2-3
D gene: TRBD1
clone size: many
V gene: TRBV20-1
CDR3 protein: CSARRQGRDTQYF
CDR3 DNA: TGCAGTGCTCGTCGACAGGGCAGAGATACGCAGTATTTT

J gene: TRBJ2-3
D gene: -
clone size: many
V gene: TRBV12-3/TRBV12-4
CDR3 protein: CASSTHTGTTDTQYF
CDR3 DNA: TGTGCCAGCAGCACCCATACGGGGACCACAGATACGCAGTATTTT

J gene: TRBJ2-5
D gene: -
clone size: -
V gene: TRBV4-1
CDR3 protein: CASSQGTGGSQETQYF
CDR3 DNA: TGCGCCAGCAGCCAAGGGACCGGGGGAAGCCAAGAGACCCAGTACTTC

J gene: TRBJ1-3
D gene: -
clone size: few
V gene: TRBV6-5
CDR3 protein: CASSPPGRRSTIYF
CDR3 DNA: TGTGCCAGCAGTCCACCGGGACGCCGGAGCACCATATATTTT

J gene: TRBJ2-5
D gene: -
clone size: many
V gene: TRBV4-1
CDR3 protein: CASSRGAPETQYF
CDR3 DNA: TGCGCCAGCAGCCGGGGGGCCCCCGAGACCCAGTACTTC

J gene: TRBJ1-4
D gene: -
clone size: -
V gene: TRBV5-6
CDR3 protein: CASSLGPQTWGTNEKLFF
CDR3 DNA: TGTGCCAGCAGCTTGGGGCCGCAAACGTGGGGTACTAATGAAAAACTGTTTTTT

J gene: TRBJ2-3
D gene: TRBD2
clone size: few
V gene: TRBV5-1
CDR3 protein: CASSITGGQDTQYF
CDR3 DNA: TGCGCCAGCAGCATAACGGGGGGTCAGGATACGCAGTATTTT

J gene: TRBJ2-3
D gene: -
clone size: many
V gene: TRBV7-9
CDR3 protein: CASSLVVGEETDTQYF
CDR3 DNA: TGTGCCAGCAGCTTAGTCGTCGGGGAGGAGACAGATACGCAGTATTTT

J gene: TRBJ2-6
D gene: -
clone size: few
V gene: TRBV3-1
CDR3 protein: CASSQGGTPGANVLTF
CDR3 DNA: TGTGCCAGCAGCCAGGGCGGGACGCCTGGGGCCAACGTCCTGACTTTC

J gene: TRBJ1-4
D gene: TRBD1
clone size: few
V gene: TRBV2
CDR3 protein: CASTGTGNEKLFF
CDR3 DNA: TGTGCCAGCACCGGGACAGGCAATGAAAAACTGTTTTTT

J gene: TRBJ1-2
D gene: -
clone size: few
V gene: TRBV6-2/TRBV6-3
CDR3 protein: CASSFLDRVGVDGYTF
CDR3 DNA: TGTGCCAGCAGTTTCCTCGATCGGGTGGGGGTCGATGGCTACACCTTC

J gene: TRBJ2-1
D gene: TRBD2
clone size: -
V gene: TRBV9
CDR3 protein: CASGVFSGVYNEQFF
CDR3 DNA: TGTGCCAGCGGGGTCTTTAGCGGGGTCTACAATGAGCAGTTCTTC

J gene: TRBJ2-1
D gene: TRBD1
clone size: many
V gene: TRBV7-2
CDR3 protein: CASSGTGGRNEQFF
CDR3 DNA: TGTGCCAGCAGCGGGACAGGTGGTCGCAATGAGCAGTTCTTC

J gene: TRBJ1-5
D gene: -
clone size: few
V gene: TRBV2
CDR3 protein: CATSTEDNQPQHF
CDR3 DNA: TGTGCCACTTCGACAGAAGACAATCAGCCCCAGCATTTT

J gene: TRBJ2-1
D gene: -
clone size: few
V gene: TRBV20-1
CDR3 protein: CSETTGGPSDEQFF
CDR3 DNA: TGCAGTGAAACGACCGGGGGTCCGTCCGATGAGCAGTTCTTC

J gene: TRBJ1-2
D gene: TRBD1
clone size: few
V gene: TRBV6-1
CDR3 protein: CASSETGDGGYTF
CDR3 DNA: TGTGCCAGCAGCGAGACAGGGGATGGAGGCTACACCTTC

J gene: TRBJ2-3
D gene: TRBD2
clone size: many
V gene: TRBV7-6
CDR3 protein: CASSLSSGVIPTDTQYF
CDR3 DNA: TGTGCCAGCAGCTTAAGTAGCGGGGTTATCCCCACAGATACGCAGTATTTT

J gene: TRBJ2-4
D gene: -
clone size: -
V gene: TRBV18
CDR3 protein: CASSPGIAKNIQYF
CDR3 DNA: TGTGCCAGCTCACCGGGCATAGCCAAAAACATTCAGTACTTC

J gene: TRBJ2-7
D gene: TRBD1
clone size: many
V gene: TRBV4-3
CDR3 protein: CASSRTTGEGYEQYF
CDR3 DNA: TGCGCCAGCAGCCGCACGACAGGGGAAGGCTACGAGCAGTACTTC

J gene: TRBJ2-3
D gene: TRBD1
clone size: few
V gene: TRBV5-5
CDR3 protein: CASSGEGTGGTDTQYF
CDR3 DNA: TGTGCCAGCAGCGGGGAGGGGACAGGGGGGACAGATACGCAGTATTTT

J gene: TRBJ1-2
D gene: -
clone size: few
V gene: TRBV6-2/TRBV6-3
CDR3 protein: CASSYFAFDTSNYGYTF
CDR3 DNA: TGTGCCAGCAGTTACTTCGCGTTTGACACTTCTAACTATGGCTACACCTTC

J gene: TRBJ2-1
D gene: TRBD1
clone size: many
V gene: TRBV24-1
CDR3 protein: CATSDLGRGNEQFF
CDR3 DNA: TGTGCCACCAGTGATTTAGGCAGGGGGAATGAGCAGTTCTTC

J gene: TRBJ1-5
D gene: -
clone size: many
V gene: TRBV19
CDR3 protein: CASSITPSPTQPQHF
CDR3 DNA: TGTGCCAGTAGTATAACCCCGAGCCCTACTCAGCCCCAGCATTTT

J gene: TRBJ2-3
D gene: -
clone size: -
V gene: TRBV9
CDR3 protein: CASSVMATGASTDTQYF
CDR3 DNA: TGTGCCAGCAGCGTTATGGCCACAGGTGCTAGCACAGATACGCAGTATTTT

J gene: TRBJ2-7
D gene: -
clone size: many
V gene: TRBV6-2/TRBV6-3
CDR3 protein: CASRTGTWTKGQYF
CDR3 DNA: TGTGCCAGCAGAACCGGGACATGGACGAAAGGGCAGTACTTC

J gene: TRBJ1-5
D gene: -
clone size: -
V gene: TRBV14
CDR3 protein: CASSPRRGNQPQHF
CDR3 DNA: TGTGCCAGCAGCCCGAGACGTGGCAATCAGCCCCAGCATTTT

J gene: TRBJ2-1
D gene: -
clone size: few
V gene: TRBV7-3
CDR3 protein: CASSLERATYNEQFF
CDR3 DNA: TGTGCCAGCAGCTTGGAAAGGGCCACCTACAATGAGCAGTTCTTC

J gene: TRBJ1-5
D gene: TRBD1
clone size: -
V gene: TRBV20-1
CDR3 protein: CSAAQGSVISNQPQHF
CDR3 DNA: TGCAGTGCTGCACAGGGGAGCGTTATAAGCAATCAGCCCCAGCATTTT

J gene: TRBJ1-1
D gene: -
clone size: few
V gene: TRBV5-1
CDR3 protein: CASSLYSANTEAFF
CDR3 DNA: TGCGCCAGCAGCTTGTACTCAGCCAACACTGAAGCTTTCTTT

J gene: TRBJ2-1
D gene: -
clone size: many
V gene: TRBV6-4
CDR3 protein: CASSEDTYNEQFF
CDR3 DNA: TGTGCCAGCAGTGAGGACACCTACAATGAGCAGTTCTTC

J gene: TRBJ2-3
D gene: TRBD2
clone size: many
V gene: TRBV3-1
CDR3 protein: CASSHARGGTDTQYF
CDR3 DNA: TGTGCCAGCAGCCACGCGCGGGGGGGCACAGATACGCAGTATTTT

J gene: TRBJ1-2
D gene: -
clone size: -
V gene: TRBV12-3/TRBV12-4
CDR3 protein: CASSLGQTYGYTF
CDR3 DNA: TGTGCCAGCAGTTTGGGGCAGACCTATGGCTACACCTTC

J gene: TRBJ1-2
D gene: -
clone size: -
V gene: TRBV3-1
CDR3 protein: CASLGGGRGYTF
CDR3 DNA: TGTGCCAGCTTGGGGGGCGGGAGAGGCTACACCTTC

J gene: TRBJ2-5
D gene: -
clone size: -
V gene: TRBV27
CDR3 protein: CASSLLGATQETQYF
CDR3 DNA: TGTGCCAGCAGTTTACTCGGGGCAACCCAAGAGACCCAGTACTTC

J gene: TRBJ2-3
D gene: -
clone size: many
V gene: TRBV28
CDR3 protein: CASSSPGHTDTQYF
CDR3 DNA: TGTGCCAGCAGTTCCCCGGGGCACACAGATACGCAGTATTTT

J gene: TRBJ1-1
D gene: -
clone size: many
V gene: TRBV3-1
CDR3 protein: CASSQRTQNTEAFF
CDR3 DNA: TGTGCCAGCAGCCAAAGGACACAGAACACTGAAGCTTTCTTT

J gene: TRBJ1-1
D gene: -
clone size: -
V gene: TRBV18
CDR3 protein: CASSPVNEYTEAFF
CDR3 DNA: TGTGCCAGCTCACCAGTCAATGAGTACACTGAAGCTTTCTTT

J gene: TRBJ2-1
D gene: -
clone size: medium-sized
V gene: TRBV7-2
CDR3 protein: CASSLVSLSSRNEQFF
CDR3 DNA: TGTGCCAGCAGCCTCGTTAGCTTGAGTTCCCGCAATGAGCAGTTCTTC

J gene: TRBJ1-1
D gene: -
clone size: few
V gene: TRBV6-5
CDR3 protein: CASSYSREGAGTEAFF
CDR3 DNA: TGTGCCAGCAGTTACTCGAGGGAGGGCGCGGGCACTGAAGCTTTCTTT

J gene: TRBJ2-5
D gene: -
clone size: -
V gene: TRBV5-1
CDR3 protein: CASRLLEAQETQYF
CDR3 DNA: TGCGCCAGCAGGCTCCTGGAGGCGCAAGAGACCCAGTACTTC

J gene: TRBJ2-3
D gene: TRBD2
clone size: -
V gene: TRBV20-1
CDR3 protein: CSARAILAGKTTDTQYF
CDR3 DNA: TGCAGTGCTAGAGCCATTCTAGCGGGGAAAACCACAGATACGCAGTATTTT

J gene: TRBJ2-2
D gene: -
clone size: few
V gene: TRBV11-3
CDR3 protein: CASSLGGDYTGELFF
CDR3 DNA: TGTGCCAGCAGCTTAGGTGGGGACTACACCGGGGAGCTGTTTTTT

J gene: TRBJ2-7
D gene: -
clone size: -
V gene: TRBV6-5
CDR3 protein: CASSYSGGWNEQYF
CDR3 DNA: TGTGCCAGCAGTTACTCTGGGGGCTGGAACGAGCAGTACTTC

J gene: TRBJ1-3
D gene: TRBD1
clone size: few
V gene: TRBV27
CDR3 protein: CASSERQGFSGNTIYF
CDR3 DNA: TGTGCCAGCAGTGAACGACAGGGATTCTCTGGAAACACCATATATTTT

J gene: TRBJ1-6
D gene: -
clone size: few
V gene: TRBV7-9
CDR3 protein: CASSFGEGSPLHF
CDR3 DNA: TGTGCCAGCAGCTTCGGGGAGGGCTCACCCCTCCACTTT

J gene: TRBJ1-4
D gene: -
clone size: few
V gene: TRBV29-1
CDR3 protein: CSVESPGRDEKLFF
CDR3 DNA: TGCAGCGTTGAAAGTCCGGGGAGGGATGAAAAACTGTTTTTT

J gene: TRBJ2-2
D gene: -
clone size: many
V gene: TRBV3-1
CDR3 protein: CASSQAPDNTGELFF
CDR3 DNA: TGTGCCAGCAGCCAAGCGCCGGATAACACCGGGGAGCTGTTTTTT

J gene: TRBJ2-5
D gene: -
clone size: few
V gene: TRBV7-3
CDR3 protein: CASSFDQGRTQYF
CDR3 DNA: TGTGCCAGCAGCTTTGACCAGGGGCGGACCCAGTACTTC

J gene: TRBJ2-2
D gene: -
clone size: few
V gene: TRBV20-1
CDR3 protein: CSAREAGGRLGELFF
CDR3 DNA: TGCAGTGCTAGAGAGGCAGGTGGCAGGCTAGGGGAGCTGTTTTTT

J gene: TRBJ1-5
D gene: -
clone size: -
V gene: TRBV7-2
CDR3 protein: CASSAGPSASQPQHF
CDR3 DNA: TGTGCCAGCAGCGCCGGACCTTCGGCGAGTCAGCCCCAGCATTTT

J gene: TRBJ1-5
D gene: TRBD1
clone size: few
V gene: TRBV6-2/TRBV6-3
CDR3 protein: CASRQGAYQPQHF
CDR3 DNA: TGTGCCAGCAGACAGGGGGCATATCAGCCCCAGCATTTT

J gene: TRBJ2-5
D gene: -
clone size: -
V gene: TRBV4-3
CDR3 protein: CASSQGPGAGQETQYF
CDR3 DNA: TGCGCCAGCAGCCAGGGCCCCGGGGCAGGGCAAGAGACCCAGTACTTC

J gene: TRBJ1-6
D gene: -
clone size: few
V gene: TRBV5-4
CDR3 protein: CASSSQGMRTPLHF
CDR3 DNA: TGTGCCAGCAGCTCCCAGGGAATGAGGACACCCCTCCACTTT